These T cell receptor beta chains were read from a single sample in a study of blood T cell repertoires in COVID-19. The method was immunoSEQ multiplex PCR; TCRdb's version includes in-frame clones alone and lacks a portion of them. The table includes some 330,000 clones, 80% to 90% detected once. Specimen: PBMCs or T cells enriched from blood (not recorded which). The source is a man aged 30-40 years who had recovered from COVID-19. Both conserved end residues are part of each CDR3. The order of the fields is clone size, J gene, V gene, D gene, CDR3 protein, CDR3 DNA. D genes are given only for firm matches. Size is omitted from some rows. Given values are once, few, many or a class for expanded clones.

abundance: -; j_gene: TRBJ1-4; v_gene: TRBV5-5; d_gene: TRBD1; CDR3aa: CASSLGGGGEKLFF; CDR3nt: TGTGCCAGCAGCTTGGGAGGGGGCGGTGAAAAACTGTTTTTT
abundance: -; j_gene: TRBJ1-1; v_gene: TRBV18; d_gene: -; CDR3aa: CASSPLENTEAFF; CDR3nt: TGTGCCAGCTCACCACTAGAGAACACTGAAGCTTTCTTT
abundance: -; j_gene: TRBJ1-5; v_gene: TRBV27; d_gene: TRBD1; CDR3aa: CASSPTRQGPNQPQHF; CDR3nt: TGTGCCAGCAGTCCCACCCGACAGGGACCGAATCAGCCCCAGCATTTT
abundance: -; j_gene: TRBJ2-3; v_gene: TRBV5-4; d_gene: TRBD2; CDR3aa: CASSLPSGGDTQYF; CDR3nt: TGTGCCAGCAGCCTCCCGAGCGGGGGCGATACGCAGTATTTT
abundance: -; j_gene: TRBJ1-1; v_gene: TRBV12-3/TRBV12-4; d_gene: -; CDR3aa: CASSLGEGSEAFF; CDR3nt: TGTGCCAGCAGTTTAGGGGAGGGTTCGGAAGCTTTCTTT
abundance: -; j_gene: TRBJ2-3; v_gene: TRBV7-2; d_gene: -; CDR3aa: CASSSMVRTDTQYF; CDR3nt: TGTGCCAGCAGCTCTATGGTGCGCACAGATACGCAGTATTTT
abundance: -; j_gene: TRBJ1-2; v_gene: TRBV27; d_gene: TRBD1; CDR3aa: CASSFLGQGEYGYTF; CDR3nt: TGTGCCAGCAGTTTTCTTGGACAGGGAGAGTATGGCTACACCTTC
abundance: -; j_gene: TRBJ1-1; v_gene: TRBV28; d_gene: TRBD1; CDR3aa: CASSSGQGDSGEAFF; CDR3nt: TGTGCCAGCAGTTCAGGACAGGGGGATAGCGGTGAAGCTTTCTTT
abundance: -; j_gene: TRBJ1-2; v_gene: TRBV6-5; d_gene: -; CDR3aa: CASSYSARNYGYTF; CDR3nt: TGTGCCAGCAGTTACTCGGCCCGAAACTATGGCTACACCTTC
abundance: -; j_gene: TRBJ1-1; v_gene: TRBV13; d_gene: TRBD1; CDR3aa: CASSLDRGAEAFF; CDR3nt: TGTGCCAGCAGCTTAGACAGGGGGGCTGAAGCTTTCTTT
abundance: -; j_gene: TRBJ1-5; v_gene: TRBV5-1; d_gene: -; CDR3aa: CASSLGQGPSQPQHF; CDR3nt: TGCGCCAGCAGCTTGGGGCAGGGGCCGTCTCAGCCCCAGCATTTT
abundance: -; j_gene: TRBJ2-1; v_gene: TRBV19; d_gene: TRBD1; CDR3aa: CASSIEGQGNNEQFF; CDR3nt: TGTGCCAGTAGTATAGAGGGACAGGGGAACAATGAGCAGTTCTTC
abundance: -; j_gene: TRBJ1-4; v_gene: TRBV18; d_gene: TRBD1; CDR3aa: CASSPRDRVEKLFF; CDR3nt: TGTGCCAGCTCGCCCCGGGACAGGGTTGAAAAACTGTTTTTT
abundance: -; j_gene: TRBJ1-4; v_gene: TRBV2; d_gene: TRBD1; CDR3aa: CAIKDPGQENEKLFF; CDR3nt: TGTGCCATCAAAGACCCGGGACAGGAGAATGAAAAACTGTTTTTT
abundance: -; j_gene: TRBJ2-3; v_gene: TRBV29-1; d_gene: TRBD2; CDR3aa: CSVELSSGGADTQYF; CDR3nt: TGCAGCGTTGAGTTGTCTAGCGGGGGGGCGGATACGCAGTATTTT
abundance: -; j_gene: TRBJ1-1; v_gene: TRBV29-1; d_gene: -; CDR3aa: CSVGTGTGTEAFF; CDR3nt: TGCAGCGTCGGAACAGGGACGGGGACTGAAGCTTTCTTT
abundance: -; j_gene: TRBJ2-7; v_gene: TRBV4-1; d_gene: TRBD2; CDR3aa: CASSQATSGTYEQYF; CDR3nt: TGCGCCAGCAGCCAAGCGACTAGCGGAACCTACGAGCAGTACTTC
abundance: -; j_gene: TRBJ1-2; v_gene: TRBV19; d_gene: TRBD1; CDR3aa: CASSLQGAAGYTF; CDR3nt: TGTGCCAGTAGTTTACAGGGGGCGGCCGGCTACACCTTC
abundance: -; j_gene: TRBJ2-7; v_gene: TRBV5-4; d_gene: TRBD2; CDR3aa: CASRRGGGNYEQYF; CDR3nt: TGTGCCAGCAGAAGAGGCGGGGGGAACTACGAGCAGTACTTC
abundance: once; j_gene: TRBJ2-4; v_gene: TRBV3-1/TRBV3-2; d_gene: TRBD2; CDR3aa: CASSPQGTSGPKNIQYF; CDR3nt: TGTGCCAGCAGCCCCCAGGGGACTAGCGGGCCCAAAAACATTCAGTACTTC
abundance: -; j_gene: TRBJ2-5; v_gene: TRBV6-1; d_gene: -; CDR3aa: CASSEGQGETQYF; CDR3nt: TGTGCCAGCAGTGAAGGGCAGGGGGAGACCCAGTACTTC
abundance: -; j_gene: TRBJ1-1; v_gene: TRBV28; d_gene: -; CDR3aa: CASSSHLMNTEAFF; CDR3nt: TGTGCCAGCAGTTCTCACTTAATGAACACTGAAGCTTTCTTT
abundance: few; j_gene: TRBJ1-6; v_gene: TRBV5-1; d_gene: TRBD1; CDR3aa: CASSSGTGRNSPLHF; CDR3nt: TGCGCCAGCAGCTCCGGGACAGGGAGAAATTCACCCCTCCACTTT
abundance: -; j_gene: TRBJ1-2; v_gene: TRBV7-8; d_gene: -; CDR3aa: CASSLSEGPRYGYTF; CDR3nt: TGTGCCAGCAGCTTATCGGAGGGGCCCCGCTATGGCTACACCTTC
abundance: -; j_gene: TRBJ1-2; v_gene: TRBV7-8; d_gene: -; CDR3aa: CASSLGARNYGYTF; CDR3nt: TGTGCCAGCAGCTTAGGGGCCCGGAACTATGGCTACACCTTC
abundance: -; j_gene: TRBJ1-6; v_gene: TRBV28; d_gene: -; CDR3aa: CASRWASPPLHF; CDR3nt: TGTGCCAGCAGATGGGCCTCCCCACCCCTCCACTTT
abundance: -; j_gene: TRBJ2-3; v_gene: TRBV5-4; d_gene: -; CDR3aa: CASSAWRTTSTDTQYF; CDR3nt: TGTGCCAGCAGCGCCTGGCGGACTACTAGCACAGATACGCAGTATTTT
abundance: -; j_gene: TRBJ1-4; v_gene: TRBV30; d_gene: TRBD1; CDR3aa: CAWSVRPGGDRGKLFF; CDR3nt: TGTGCCTGGAGTGTACGGCCAGGGGGCGATCGGGGAAAACTGTTTTTT
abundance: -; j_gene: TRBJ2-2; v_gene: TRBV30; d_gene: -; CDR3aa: CAWPRAFTGELFF; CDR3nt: TGTGCCTGGCCCAGGGCCTTCACCGGGGAGCTGTTTTTT
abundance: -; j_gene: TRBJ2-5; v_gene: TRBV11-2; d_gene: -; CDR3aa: CASSSPGQETQYF; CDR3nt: TGTGCCAGCAGCTCCCCGGGCCAAGAGACCCAGTACTTC
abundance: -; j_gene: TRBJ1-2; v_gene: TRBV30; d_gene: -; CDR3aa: CAWSVTGFGGGYTF; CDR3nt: TGTGCCTGGAGTGTAACTGGCTTTGGCGGTGGCTACACCTTC
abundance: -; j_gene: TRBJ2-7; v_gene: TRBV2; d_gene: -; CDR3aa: CASSVRVYEQYF; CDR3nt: TGTGCCAGCAGTGTCAGGGTCTACGAGCAGTACTTC
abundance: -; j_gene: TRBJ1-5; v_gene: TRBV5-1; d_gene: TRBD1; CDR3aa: CASSLGTGEQPQHF; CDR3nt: TGCGCCAGCAGCTTGGGGACAGGGGAGCAGCCCCAGCATTTT
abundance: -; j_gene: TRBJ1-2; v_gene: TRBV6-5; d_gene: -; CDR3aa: CASSYAGWNYTF; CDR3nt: TGTGCCAGCAGTTATGCGGGGTGGAACTACACCTTC
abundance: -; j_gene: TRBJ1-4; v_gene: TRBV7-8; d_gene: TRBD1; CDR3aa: CASSLTGRANEKLFF; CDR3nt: TGTGCCAGCAGCTTGACAGGGCGAGCTAATGAAAAACTGTTTTTT